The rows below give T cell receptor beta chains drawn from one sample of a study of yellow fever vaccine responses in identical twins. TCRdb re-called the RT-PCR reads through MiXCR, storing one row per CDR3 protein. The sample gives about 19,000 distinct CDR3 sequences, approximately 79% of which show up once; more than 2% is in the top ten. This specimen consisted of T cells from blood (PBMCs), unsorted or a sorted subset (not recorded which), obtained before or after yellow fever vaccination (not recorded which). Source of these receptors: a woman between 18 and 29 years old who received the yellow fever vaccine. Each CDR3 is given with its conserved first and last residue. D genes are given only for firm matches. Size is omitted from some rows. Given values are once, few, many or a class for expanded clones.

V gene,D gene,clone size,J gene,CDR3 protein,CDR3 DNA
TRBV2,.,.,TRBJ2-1,CASSEDRAYNEQFF,TGTGCCAGCAGTGAAGACAGGGCCTACAATGAGCAGTTCTTC
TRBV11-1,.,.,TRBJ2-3,CASSLGVFTDTQYF,TGTGCCAGCAGCTTAGGGGTCTTCACAGATACGCAGTATTTT
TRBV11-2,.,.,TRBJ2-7,CASSFGGYEQYF,TGTGCCAGCAGCTTTGGGGGCTACGAGCAGTACTTC
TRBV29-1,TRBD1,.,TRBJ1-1,CSASRTGGYTEAFF,TGCAGCGCGTCTCGGACAGGGGGCTACACTGAAGCTTTCTTT
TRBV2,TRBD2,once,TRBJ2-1,CASSESRGSVGSEQFF,TGTGCCAGCAGTGAATCCCGCGGGAGTGTAGGAAGTGAGCAGTTCTTC
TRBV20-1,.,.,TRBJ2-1,CSARGGNNEQFF,TGCAGTGCTAGAGGGGGGAACAATGAGCAGTTCTTC
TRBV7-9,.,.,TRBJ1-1,CASSLLLGDTEAFF,TGTGCCAGCAGCTTACTTTTAGGGGATACTGAAGCTTTCTTT
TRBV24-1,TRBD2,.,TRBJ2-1,CATSDFLTSGRAGEQFF,TGTGCCACCAGTGATTTCCTGACTAGCGGGAGGGCCGGTGAGCAGTTCTTC
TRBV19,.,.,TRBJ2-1,CASSNPNEQFF,TGTGCCAGTAGTAATCCTAATGAGCAGTTCTTC
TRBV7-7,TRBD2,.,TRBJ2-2,CASSFGLANTGELFF,TGTGCCAGCAGCTTTGGACTAGCGAACACCGGGGAGCTGTTTTTT
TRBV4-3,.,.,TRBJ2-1,CASSEPGSYNEQFF,TGCGCCAGCAGCGAACCGGGCTCCTACAATGAGCAGTTCTTC
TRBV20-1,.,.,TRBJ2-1,CSLLSSRDNEQFF,TGCAGTCTGCTGTCTAGCCGAGACAATGAGCAGTTCTTC
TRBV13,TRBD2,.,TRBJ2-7,CASSAGTSSYEQYF,TGTGCCAGCAGCGCCGGGACTAGCAGCTACGAGCAGTACTTC
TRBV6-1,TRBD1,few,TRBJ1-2,CASSQGTGGGINGYTF,TGTGCCAGCAGTCAAGGGACAGGGGGCGGAATTAATGGCTACACCTTC
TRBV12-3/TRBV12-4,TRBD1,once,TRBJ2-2,CASSPWDRGNTGELFF,TGTGCCAGCAGTCCGTGGGACAGGGGAAACACCGGGGAGCTGTTTTTT
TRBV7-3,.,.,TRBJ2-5,CASSLVAEETQYF,TGTGCCAGCAGCTTGGTAGCGGAAGAGACCCAGTACTTC
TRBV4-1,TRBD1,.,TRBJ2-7,CASSQDGPGQGLYEQYF,TGCGCCAGCAGCCAAGATGGTCCCGGACAGGGGCTTTACGAGCAGTACTTC
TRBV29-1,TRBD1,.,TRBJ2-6,CSVSKGTAGGANVLTF,TGCAGCGTTTCAAAGGGGACAGCTGGGGGGGCCAACGTCCTGACTTTC
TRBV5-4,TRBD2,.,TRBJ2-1,CASSLLAGGTDEQFF,TGTGCCAGCAGCTTGCTAGCGGGAGGCACAGATGAGCAGTTCTTC
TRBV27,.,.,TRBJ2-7,CATFRGLEQYF,TGTGCCACCTTCCGAGGGCTCGAGCAGTACTTC
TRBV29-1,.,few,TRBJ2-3,CSVEVSQTDTQYF,TGCAGCGTTGAAGTGTCGCAGACAGATACGCAGTATTTT
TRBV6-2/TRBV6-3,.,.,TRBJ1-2,CASSYSFGNDGYTF,TGTGCCAGCAGTTACTCGTTTGGGAACGATGGCTACACCTTC
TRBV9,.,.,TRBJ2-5,CASSGAQETQYF,TGTGCCAGCAGCGGTGCCCAAGAGACCCAGTACTTC
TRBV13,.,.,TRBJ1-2,CASSLGQGQTYGYTF,TGTGCCAGCAGCTTAGGCCAGGGGCAGACCTATGGCTACACCTTC
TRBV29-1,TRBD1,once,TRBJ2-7,CSGLGQGIYEQYF,TGCAGCGGTTTGGGACAGGGGATCTACGAGCAGTACTTC
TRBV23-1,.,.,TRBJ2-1,CASSQSGYNEQFF,TGCGCCAGCAGTCAATCAGGGTACAATGAGCAGTTCTTC
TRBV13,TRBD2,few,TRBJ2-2,CASSQRENGELFF,TGTGCCAGCAGCCAGCGGGAGAACGGGGAGCTGTTTTTT
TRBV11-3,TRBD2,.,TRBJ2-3,CASSWRGGLNTDTQYF,TGTGCCAGCAGCTGGCGGGGGGGCCTCAACACAGATACGCAGTATTTT
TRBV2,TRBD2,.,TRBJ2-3,CASTGLAGLDTQYF,TGTGCCAGCACGGGACTAGCGGGACTGGATACGCAGTATTTT
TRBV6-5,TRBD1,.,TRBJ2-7,CASSSGQGGSYEQYF,TGTGCCAGCAGTTCCGGACAGGGTGGGTCTTACGAGCAGTACTTC
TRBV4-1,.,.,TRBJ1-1,CASSQPLLSTEAFF,TGCGCCAGCAGCCAACCACTCTTGAGTACTGAAGCTTTCTTT
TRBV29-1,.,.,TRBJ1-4,CSVGGGSENEKLFF,TGCAGCGTTGGCGGAGGCTCCGAAAATGAAAAACTGTTTTTT
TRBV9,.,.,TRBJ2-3,CASSLGPATDTQYF,TGTGCCAGCAGCCTCGGTCCTGCCACAGATACGCAGTATTTT
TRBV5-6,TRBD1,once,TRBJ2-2,CASSLTTGIKYTGELFF,TGTGCCAGCAGCTTGACGACAGGGATTAAGTACACCGGGGAGCTGTTTTTT
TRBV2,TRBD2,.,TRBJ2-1,CASSDLSGGPSYNEQFF,TGTGCCAGCAGTGATTTGTCGGGAGGGCCTTCGTACAATGAGCAGTTCTTC
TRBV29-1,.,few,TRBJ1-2,CSVPQNYGYTF,TGCAGCGTTCCACAAAACTATGGCTACACCTTC
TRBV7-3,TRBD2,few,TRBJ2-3,CASSPRLAGGFDTQYF,TGTGCCAGCAGCCCCCGACTAGCGGGAGGGTTTGATACGCAGTATTTT
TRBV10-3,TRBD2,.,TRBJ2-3,CAISDPRGGRIDTQYF,TGTGCCATCAGTGATCCCCGGGGGGGCCGGATAGATACGCAGTATTTT
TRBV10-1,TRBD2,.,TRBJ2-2,CASNNGTSGVGELFF,TGCGCCAGCAATAACGGGACTAGCGGGGTCGGGGAGCTGTTTTTT
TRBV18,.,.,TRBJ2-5,CASSPPARWETQYF,TGTGCCAGCTCACCACCGGCGCGCTGGGAGACCCAGTACTTC
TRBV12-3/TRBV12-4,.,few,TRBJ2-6,CASSLSASRGSQKETGANVLTF,TGTGCCAGCAGTTTATCTGCATCCCGGGGGAGCCAAAAGGAAACTGGGGCCAACGTCCTGACTTTC
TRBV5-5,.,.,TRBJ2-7,CASSSSGVSGEQYF,.
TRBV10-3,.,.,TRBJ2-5,CAISLDAGPQYF,TGTGCCATCAGTCTCGACGCAGGGCCCCAGTACTTC
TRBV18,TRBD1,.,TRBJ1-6,CASSEDRGSPLHF,TGTGCCAGCTCAGAAGACAGGGGTTCACCCCTCCACTTT
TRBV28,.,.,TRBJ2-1,CASSRPQGGGFNEQFF,TGTGCCAGCAGTAGACCTCAAGGGGGAGGCTTCAATGAGCAGTTCTTC
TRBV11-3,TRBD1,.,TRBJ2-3,CASSRLPGQLTDTQYF,TGTGCCAGCAGCCGCCTCCCGGGACAGTTAACAGATACGCAGTATTTT
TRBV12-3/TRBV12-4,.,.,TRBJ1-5,CASSRTSGPQHF,TGTGCCAGCAGCCGGACAAGCGGGCCCCAGCATTTT
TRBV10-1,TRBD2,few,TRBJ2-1,CASSTSEYNEQFF,TGCGCCAGCAGTACTAGCGAGTACAATGAGCAGTTCTTC